Below, 32 T cell receptor beta chains from the same sample are listed, as sequenced in a study of beta chain features in type 1 diabetes. Points from the study as a whole: Type 1 diabetes patients showed a moderate but significant shortening of TCRB CDR3s in all four CD4+ subsets.

As every portion of the isolated RNA was reverse transcribed, the sequencing read expressed TCRB transcripts. The protocol was immunoSEQ multiplex PCR, while the TCRdb copy is restricted to in-frame clones and leaves out a portion. Among hundreds of thousands of clones listed, more than 13% were seen once. These receptors have no known antigen. Sequencing input: naive CD4+ T cells from blood. Receptors were obtained from a man aged 18 to 30 with type 1 diabetes.

This chain connects TRBV29-1 to TRBJ1-4; no reliable D call. V was clipped by 6 bases and J by 8 bases, with 16 bases between them. This CDR3 spans 13 amino acids. Looked up from germline, CDR1 is SQVTM and CDR2 is ANQGSEA. In DNA, the CDR3 is TGCAGCGTCCGAGAACCTGTTCGGGAAAAACTGTTTTTT. This gives the protein CSVREPVREKLFF.

The V and J genes are TRBV5-4 and TRBJ2-3, with D uncertain. Trimming stripped 7 bases from V and 0 bases from J, with 9 bases between. The CDR3 length is 13 residues. Germline CDR1 SGHNT, CDR2 YYREEE (reference sequence). CDR3 loop: CASYTGSTDTQYF. CDR3 in DNA: TGTGCCAGCTATACTGGGAGCACAGATACGCAGTATTTT.

This chain joins TRBV19 and TRBJ1-2; D may be TRBD1 (6 bases). Trimming shortened V by 5 bases and J by 8 bases, and 24 bases separated the two germline ends. The CDR3 covers 16 residues. The germline V gene has CDR1 LNHDA and CDR2 SQIVND (reference sequence). Here the CDR3 reads CASSSRDTIGPHGYTF. The DNA of the CDR3 is TGTGCCAGTAGTTCAAGGGACACCATCGGGCCTCACGGCTACACCTTC.

Only a few counts were recorded for this clone. The chain joins TRBV5-1 to TRBJ2-5; perhaps TRBD2 as D (6 bases). The J call may be wrong; the DNA end is better matched by TRBJ2-7. Germline assignment: CDR1 SGHRS and CDR2 YFSETQ. This CDR3 region has 15 residues. The CDR3 spells CASSNLPGLSYEQYF. For the CDR3, the DNA is TGCGCCAGCAGCAACTTACCGGGACTTTCCTACGAGCAGTACTTC.

The chain uses TRBV9 and TRBJ2-1; TRBD2 matches 9 bases. The CDR3 sequence is 15 residues long. Trimming at V came to 4 bases and at J to 3 bases, leaving 5 bases not matched to a gene. Germline V CDR1 and CDR2: SGDLS, YYNGEE. CDR3 loop: CASSLAGDFYNEQFF. CDR3 DNA sequence: TGTGCCAGCAGCTTAGCGGGGGATTTCTACAATGAGCAGTTCTTC.

This clone showed up just a few times. The chain joins TRBV2 to TRBJ1-2; 12 bases line up with TRBD1. The CDR3 is made up of 13 amino acids. Germline CDR1 and CDR2: SNHLY and FYNNEI. J was trimmed by 6 bases and V by 11 bases; bases with no gene match: 7. DNA for the CDR3: TGTGCCCGCGCCGGGACAGGGGGCGATGGCTACACCTTC. It translates to CARAGTGGDGYTF.

This chain uses TRBV29-1 with TRBJ1-1; the D is unclear. This CDR3 is built from 12 residues. Germline V gene lookup returns CDR1 SQVTM and CDR2 ANQGSEA. The V and J ends lost 5 bases and 1 base respectively, with 8 bases between them. CDR3 sequence reads: CSVKHPNTEAFF. Here the CDR3 DNA reads TGCAGCGTTAAGCACCCGAACACTGAAGCTTTCTTT. Full variable domain (missing parts from reference TRBV29-1 and TRBJ1-1): SAVISQKPSRDICQRGTSLTIQCQVDSQVTMMFWYRQQPGQSLTLIATANQGSEATYESGFVIDKFPISRPNLTFSTLTVSNMSPEDSSIYLCSVKHPNTEAFFGQGTRLTVV.

There are a few counts of this clone. V usage is TRBV7-4 and J usage is TRBJ1-4; TRBD1 agrees at 7 bases. The V and J ends lost 5 bases and 8 bases, in that order; junction bases with no gene match: 8. Germline loops: CDR1 SGHVT, CDR2 SQSDAQ. This CDR3 is 14 amino acids long. The CDR3 sequence: CASSPEGAGEKLFF. The CDR3 nucleotides read TGTGCCAGCAGCCCAGAGGGGGCGGGCGAAAAACTGTTTTTT. Complete variable domain (other parts from reference TRBV7-4 and TRBJ1-4): GAGVSQSPRYKVAKRGRDVALRCDSISGHVTLYWYRQTLGQGSEVLTYSQSDAQRDKSGRPSGRFSAERPERSVSTLKIQRTEQGDSAVYLCASSPEGAGEKLFFGSGTQLSVL.

The J gene is TRBJ1-3, the V gene TRBV4-1; D uncertain. The CDR3 has 16 residues. Trimming removed 4 bases at V and 2 bases at J, with 15 bases between. CDR1 MGHRA and CDR2 YSYEKL come from the germline V gene. Written as DNA, the CDR3 is TGCGCCAGCAGCCTAGAGGCCTCGGGAGCTGGAAACACCATATATTTT. Protein sequence: CASSLEASGAGNTIYF.

V usage is TRBV27 and J usage is TRBJ2-7; maybe TRBD1 (5 bases). This CDR3 has 13 amino acids. V was clipped by 2 bases and J by 5 bases, with 10 bases between them. Germline CDR1 reads MNHEY; CDR2 reads SMNVEV (reference sequence). In DNA, the CDR3 is TGTGCCAGCAGTTTAGGGGCGACGAACGAGCAGTACTTC. Translating it yields CASSLGATNEQYF.

The V call is TRBV5-1, the J call TRBJ2-4; D ambiguous. The CDR3 runs 15 residues. V lost 4 bases and J lost 8, with 19 bases in between. Germline V gene data show CDR1 as SGHRS and CDR2 as YFSETQ. CDR3 region: CASSPRTHPRDIQYF. Here the CDR3 DNA reads TGCGCCAGCAGCCCGAGGACCCATCCCCGGGACATTCAGTACTTC.

This clone occurred a few times. The V gene is TRBV29-1, the J gene TRBJ1-2; 8 bases align to TRBD1. Losses at the gene ends were 7 bases for V and 6 bases for J; bases not matched to a gene: 7. Germline V lookup: CDR1 SQVTM, CDR2 ANQGSEA. This CDR3 is 12 amino acids long. CDR3 nucleotides: TGCAGCGCCTATTCGGGACAGGATGGCTACACCTTC. Translation: CSAYSGQDGYTF. Filled out from reference TRBV29-1 and TRBJ1-2, the complete variable domain reads SAVISQKPSRDICQRGTSLTIQCQVDSQVTMMFWYRQQPGQSLTLIATANQGSEATYESGFVIDKFPISRPNLTFSTLTVSNMSPEDSSIYLCSAYSGQDGYTFGSGTRLTVV.

The sample holds a few counts of this clone. The V call is TRBV4-1, the J call TRBJ2-1, with TRBD2 identical over 8 bases. The length of the CDR3 is 17 residues. The V gene's germline CDR1 is MGHRA and CDR2 YSYEKL. Trimming removed 1 base from V and 9 bases from J; junction bases left unmatched: 14. This CDR3 is CASSQVLSGDLSSEQFF. The CDR3 DNA reads TGCGCCAGCAGCCAAGTCCTTAGCGGGGACCTCAGTTCTGAGCAGTTCTTC.

The chain's CDR3 is CASSHRGANYGYTF. The CDR3 DNA follows: TGTGCCAGCAGCCACAGGGGAGCTAACTATGGCTACACCTTC. V gene TRBV25-1 combines with J gene TRBJ1-2; 7 bases align to TRBD1. Germline-derived CDR1 and CDR2 are MGHDK and SYGVNS. The CDR3 covers 14 residues. Trimming took 6 bases from V and 0 from J; bases not matched to a gene: 4.

The chain employs TRBV5-4 and TRBJ2-3, with 7 bases aligning to TRBD1. The ends lost 1 base at V and 6 bases at J; junction bases unmatched: 11. Germline V lookup: CDR1 SGHNT, CDR2 YYREEE (reference sequence). The CDR3 contains 16 residues. CDR3: CASSLFGTDPIDTQYF. In nucleotides, the CDR3 is TGTGCCAGCAGCTTGTTTGGGACAGACCCAATTGATACGCAGTATTTT.

In its sample, this clone was seen a few times. The chain employs TRBV30 and TRBJ1-1; no clear D gene. Trimming cost V 2 bases and J 8 bases, with 9 bases left between them. The germline gives CDR1 GTSNPN, CDR2 SVGIG (reference sequence). This CDR3 region has 11 residues. CDR3 coding DNA: TGTGCCTGGAGTCGGAGAACCGAAGCTTTCTTT. Its translation: CAWSRRTEAFF.

The chain recombines TRBV30 with TRBJ1-5, with unresolved D. Trimming stripped 1 base from V and 2 bases from J, with 12 bases between. From germline, CDR1 is GTSNPN and CDR2 SVGIG (reference sequence). CDR3 length equals 15 residues. Here the CDR3 DNA reads TGTGCCTGGAGTGACGGGCCTTTAGGCAATCAGCCCCAGCATTTT. Translation gives CAWSDGPLGNQPQHF.

This chain connects TRBV4-1 to TRBJ2-3, with 8 bases lining up with TRBD1. Germline V gives CDR1 MGHRA, CDR2 YSYEKL. V was clipped by 4 bases and J by 4 bases; unmatched bases: 13. This CDR3 contains 17 residues. DNA for the CDR3: TGCGCCAGCAGCCGATCAGACAGGGGACTGGGCGCAGATACGCAGTATTTT. This sequence encodes CASSRSDRGLGADTQYF.

In this sample, this clone turned up a few times. The rearrangement uses TRBV30 and TRBJ1-2, with TRBD1 identical over 7 bases. V was pared by 1 base and J by 6 bases, with 14 bases of the junction left unmatched. This CDR3 is built from 16 residues. Per germline, CDR1 GTSNPN and CDR2 SVGIG (reference sequence). The CDR3 region has the DNA TGTGCCTGGAGTGCAGGAGGGACAGCCTTTGGAGATGGCTACACCTTC. Its protein is CAWSAGGTAFGDGYTF.

This clone was recorded a few times. Different DNA sequences within this sample yield the same CDR3. V gene TRBV20-1 combines with J gene TRBJ2-7; 8 positions agree with TRBD1. V lost 6 bases and J lost 4; bases outside the gene matches: 2. The CDR3 runs to 11 residues. CDR1 and CDR2 from the germline V gene are DFQATT and SNEGSKA (reference sequence). The CDR3 sequence: CSARTGYEQYF. CDR3 DNA: TGCAGTGCCCGGACAGGGTACGAGCAGTACTTC.

CDR3 sequence (DNA): TGTGCCAGCAGTTGGCGGCGAGATGAGGGTCAGCCCCAGCATTTT. Amino acid sequence: CASSWRRDEGQPQHF. This rearrangement joins TRBV28 to TRBJ1-5; D ambiguous. The V and J ends lost 4 bases and 6 bases respectively, with 16 bases between them. The CDR3 covers 15 residues. Per germline, CDR1 MDHEN and CDR2 SYDVKM.

This clone was seen more than once but under ten times. This rearrangement joins TRBV13 to TRBJ2-7; TRBD2 might be the D (7 bases). Germline V gene data show CDR1 as PRHDT and CDR2 as FYEKMQ (reference sequence). The CDR3 is 15 amino acids. The V gene lost 4 bases and the J gene lost 5 bases, with 18 bases spanning the gap. This CDR3 reads CASSSLEGGLNEQYF. CDR3 nucleotide sequence: TGTGCCAGCAGCTCCCTCGAGGGGGGGTTGAACGAGCAGTACTTC.

Only a few counts were recorded for this clone. The chain links TRBV28 to TRBJ1-4, with D unresolved. The CDR3 totals 10 residues. Germline V gene data show CDR1 as MDHEN and CDR2 as SYDVKM. Trimming shortened V by 10 bases and J by 4 bases, and 4 bases separated the two germline ends. In DNA, the CDR3 is TGTGCCACCCATAATGAAAAACTGTTTTTT. Translating it yields CATHNEKLFF. The whole variable domain, remainder taken from reference TRBV28 and TRBJ1-4, is DVKVTQSSRYLVKRTGEKVFLECVQDMDHENMFWYRQDPGLGLRLIYFSYDVKMKEKGDIPEGYSVSREKKERFSLILESASTNQTSMYLCATHNEKLFFGSGTQLSVL.

This clone occurred a few times. This sequence joins TRBV30 and TRBJ2-5; D perhaps matches TRBD1 (5 bases). The DNA end is a closer match to TRBJ2-7, so the J assignment may be wrong. Germline V gives CDR1 GTSNPN, CDR2 SVGIG (reference sequence). The CDR3 consists of 13 residues. CDR3 bases: TGTGCCTGGAGTGTAGAAGACAGAGCCGAGCAGTACTTC. It codes for CAWSVEDRAEQYF.

This chain joins TRBV5-6 and TRBJ1-6; tentative D call: TRBD1 (5 bases). The CDR3 sequence is 14 residues long. V lost 5 bases and J 8 bases, leaving 14 bases between the germline ends. CDR1 SGHDT and CDR2 YYEEEE come from the germline V gene. The CDR3 bases are TGTGCCAGCAGACAACAGGCCTTGGATTCACCCCTCCACTTT. Translated, it gives CASRQQALDSPLHF.

The chain employs TRBV5-1 and TRBJ2-1; 15 bases fit TRBD2. The germline CDR1 and CDR2 sequences are SGHRS and YFSETQ. V shed 3 bases, J shed 3 bases, and the junction held 7 bases outside the gene matches. CDR3 length equals 18 residues. The CDR3 coding sequence is TGCGCCAGCAGCTCCCCGGGACTAGCGGGAGGTTTCTACAATGAGCAGTTCTTC. It yields the protein CASSSPGLAGGFYNEQFF.

J is TRBJ1-4 and V is TRBV15; 8 bases are shared with TRBD1. This CDR3 region has 15 residues. Germline lookup yields CDR1 LNHNV and CDR2 YYDKDF (reference sequence). V lost 5 bases to trimming and J lost 8 bases; unmatched junction nucleotides: 10. This CDR3 reads CATSRSGQAGEKLFF. The CDR3 coding sequence is TGTGCCACCAGCCGATCGGGACAGGCGGGGGAAAAACTGTTTTTT.

This clone was counted only a few times. The chain is built from TRBV9 and TRBJ2-7; D could derive from TRBD1 or TRBD2 (5 bases each). CDR1 is SGDLS and CDR2 is YYNGEE in the germline V gene. Trimming removed 0 bases from V and 2 bases from J, with 9 bases in between. The CDR3 loop spans 14 amino acids. CDR3 region: CASSVERGTYEQYF. CDR3 bases: TGTGCCAGCAGCGTAGAGAGGGGAACCTACGAGCAGTACTTC.

The gene calls are TRBV7-9 and TRBJ1-2, with D hard to call. V dropped 5 bases and J dropped 7 bases, with 8 bases sitting between them. CDR1 and CDR2 (germline): SEHNR, FQNEAQ (reference sequence). The CDR3 length is 11 residues. CDR3 coding DNA: TGTGCCAGCAGCCCCGGGAGTGGCTACACCTTC. This gives the protein CASSPGSGYTF.

This clone has a handful of counts. The rearrangement uses TRBV6-5 and TRBJ2-7; D remains unclear. Trimming took 3 bases from V and 1 from J, leaving 7 bases between them. This CDR3 region has 13 residues. Germline loops: CDR1 MNHEY, CDR2 SVGAGI. The CDR3 sequence: CASSYPQSYEQYF. CDR3 in DNA: TGTGCCAGCAGTTATCCACAGTCCTACGAGCAGTACTTC.

This clone has more than one count but fewer than ten. V usage is TRBV29-1 and J usage is TRBJ2-3; 8 nucleotides agree with TRBD2. There are 13 residues in the CDR3. V was pared by 5 bases and J by 5 bases, with 6 bases of the junction left unmatched. Germline V gene lookup returns CDR1 SQVTM and CDR2 ANQGSEA. The DNA for the CDR3 is TGCAGCGTTTGGCGGGGGGCCGGAGATACGCAGTATTTT. Translation gives CSVWRGAGDTQYF.

The gene calls are TRBV2 and TRBJ1-5; D may be TRBD1 (5 bases). The CDR3 has 14 residues. Germline V gene sequence: CDR1 SNHLY, CDR2 FYNNEI. Trimming removed 8 bases from V and 3 bases from J, with 14 bases in between. The CDR3 region is CASGRQLINQPQHF. The CDR3 region has the DNA TGTGCCAGCGGCAGACAGCTAATCAATCAGCCCCAGCATTTT.